The entry that follows covers one T cell receptor beta chain sequence. The antigen is undetermined. Exclusion applied to patients with autoimmune disease history or systemic immunosuppression. Clones were read by immunoSEQ multiplex PCR, and TCRdb kept only the in-frame ones, dropping some. The sample records over 20,000 clones, around four fifths being singletons. These data are taken from a study of OX40 agonist ivuxolimab in advanced cancers. Findings and limits, study-wide: Blood T cells, both CD4+ and CD8+, expanded clonally by week 6 at 0.1 to 3.0 mg/kg. The average count of expanded clones was higher among CD8+ T cells than among CD4+.

The receptor was isolated from an adult with an advanced solid tumor such as melanoma, head and neck, liver or kidney cancer. The sample was CD4+ or CD8+ T cells sorted from blood, taken in a trial of the OX40 agonist ivuxolimab.

CDR3 amino acids: CASSTQAGGLAKNIQYF. The CDR3 nucleotides read TGTGCCAGCAGCACACAAGCGGGAGGTCTAGCCAAAAACATTCAGTACTTC. The rearrangement uses TRBV7-2 and TRBJ2-4; 9 nucleotides align to TRBD2. Trimming took 5 bases from V and 0 from J; bases not matched to a gene: 8. The CDR3 spans 17 residues. Germline CDR1 reads SGHTA; CDR2 reads FQGNSA.